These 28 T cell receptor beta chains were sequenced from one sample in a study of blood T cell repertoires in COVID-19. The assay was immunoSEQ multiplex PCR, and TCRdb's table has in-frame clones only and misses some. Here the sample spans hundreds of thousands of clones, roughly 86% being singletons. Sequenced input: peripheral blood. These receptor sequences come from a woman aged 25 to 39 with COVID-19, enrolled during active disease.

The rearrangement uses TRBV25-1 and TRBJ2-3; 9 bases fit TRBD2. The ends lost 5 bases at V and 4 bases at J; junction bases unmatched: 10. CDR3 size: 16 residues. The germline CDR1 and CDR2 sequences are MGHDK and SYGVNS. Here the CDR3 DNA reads TGTGCCAGCAGTCCAGGAGGGCGGGGGGGCCCAGATACGCAGTATTTT. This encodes CASSPGGRGGPDTQYF.

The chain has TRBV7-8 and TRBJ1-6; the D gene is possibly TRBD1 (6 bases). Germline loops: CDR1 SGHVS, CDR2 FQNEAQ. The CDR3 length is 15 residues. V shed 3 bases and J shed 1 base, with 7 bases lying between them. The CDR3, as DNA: TGTGCCAGCAGCTTCAGGGGATCCTATAATTCACCCCTCCACTTT. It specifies CASSFRGSYNSPLHF.

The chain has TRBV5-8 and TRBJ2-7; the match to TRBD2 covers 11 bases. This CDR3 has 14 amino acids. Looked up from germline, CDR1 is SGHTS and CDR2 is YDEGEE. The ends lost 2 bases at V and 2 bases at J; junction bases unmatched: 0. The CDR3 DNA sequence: TGTGCCAGCAGCTTTAGCGGGGGGGCCTACGAGCAGTACTTC. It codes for CASSFSGGAYEQYF.

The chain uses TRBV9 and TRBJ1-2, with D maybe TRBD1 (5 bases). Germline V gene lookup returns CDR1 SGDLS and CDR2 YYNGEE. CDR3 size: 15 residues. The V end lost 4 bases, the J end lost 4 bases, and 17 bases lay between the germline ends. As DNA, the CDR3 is TGTGCCAGCAGCCCCCTGGGGCAGGGATCCTATGGCTACACCTTC. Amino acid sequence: CASSPLGQGSYGYTF.

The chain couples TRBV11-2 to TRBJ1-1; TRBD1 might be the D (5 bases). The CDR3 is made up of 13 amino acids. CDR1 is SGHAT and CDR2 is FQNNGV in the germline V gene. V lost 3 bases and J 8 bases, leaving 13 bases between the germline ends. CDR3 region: CASSFTSQGEAFF. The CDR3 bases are TGTGCCAGCAGCTTTACGAGCCAGGGCGAAGCTTTCTTT.

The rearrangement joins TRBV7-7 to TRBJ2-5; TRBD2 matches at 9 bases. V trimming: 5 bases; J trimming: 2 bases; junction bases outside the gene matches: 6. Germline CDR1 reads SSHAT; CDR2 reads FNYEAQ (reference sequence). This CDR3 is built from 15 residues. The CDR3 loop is CASSPSGGQQETQYF. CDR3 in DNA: TGTGCCAGCAGCCCCAGCGGGGGGCAACAAGAGACCCAGTACTTC.

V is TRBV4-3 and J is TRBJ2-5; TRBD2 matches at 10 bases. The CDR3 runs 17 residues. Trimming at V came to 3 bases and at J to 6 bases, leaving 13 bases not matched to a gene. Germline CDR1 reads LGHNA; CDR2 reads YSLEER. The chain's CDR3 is CASSQLAGGRVWKTQYF. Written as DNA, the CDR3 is TGCGCCAGCAGCCAGTTAGCGGGGGGCCGGGTGTGGAAGACCCAGTACTTC.

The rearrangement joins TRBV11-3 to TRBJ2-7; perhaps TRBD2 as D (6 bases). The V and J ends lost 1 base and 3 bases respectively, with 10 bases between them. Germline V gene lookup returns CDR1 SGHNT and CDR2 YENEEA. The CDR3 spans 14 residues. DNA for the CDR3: TGTGCCAGCAGCTTAGGACGGAGGGTCTACGAGCAGTACGTC. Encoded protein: CASSLGRRVYEQYV.

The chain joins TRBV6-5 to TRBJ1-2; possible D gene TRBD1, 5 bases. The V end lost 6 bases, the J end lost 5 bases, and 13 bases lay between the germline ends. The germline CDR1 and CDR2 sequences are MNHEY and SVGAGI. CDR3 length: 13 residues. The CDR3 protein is CASRGGTVYGYTF. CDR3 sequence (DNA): TGTGCCAGCAGGGGGGGGACGGTGTATGGCTACACCTTC.

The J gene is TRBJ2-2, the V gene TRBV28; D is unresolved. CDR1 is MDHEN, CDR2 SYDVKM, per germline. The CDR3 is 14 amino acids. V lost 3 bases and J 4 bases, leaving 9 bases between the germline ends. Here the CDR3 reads CASSFIVATGELFF. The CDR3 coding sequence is TGTGCCAGCAGTTTTATTGTGGCCACCGGGGAGCTGTTTTTT.

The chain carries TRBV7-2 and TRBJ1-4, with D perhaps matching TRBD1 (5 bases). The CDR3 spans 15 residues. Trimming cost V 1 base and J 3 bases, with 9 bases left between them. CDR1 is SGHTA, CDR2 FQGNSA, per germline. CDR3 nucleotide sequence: TGTGCCAGCAGCTTAGTAGGGGTGGCTAATGAAAAACTGTTTTTT. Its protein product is CASSLVGVANEKLFF.

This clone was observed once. CDR3 bases: TGTGCCAGCAGTGAAGATGAGGGAACTGAAGCTTTCTTT. Its translation is CASSEDEGTEAFF. The J gene is TRBJ1-1, the V gene TRBV6-1, with unresolved D. The V end lost 1 base, the J end lost 5 bases, and 8 bases lay between the germline ends. The CDR3 covers 13 residues. Germline CDR1 is MNHNS and CDR2 is SASEGT.

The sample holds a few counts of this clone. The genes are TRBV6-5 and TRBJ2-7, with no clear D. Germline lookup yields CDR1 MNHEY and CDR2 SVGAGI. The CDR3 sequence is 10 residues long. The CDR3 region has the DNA TGTGCCAGCAGTTACTCTCCTTGCCGGGTC. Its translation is CASSYSPCRV.

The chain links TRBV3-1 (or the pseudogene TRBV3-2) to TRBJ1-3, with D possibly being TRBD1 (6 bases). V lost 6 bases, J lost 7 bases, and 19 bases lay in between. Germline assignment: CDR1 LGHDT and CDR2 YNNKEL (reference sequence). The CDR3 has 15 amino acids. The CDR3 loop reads CASSRGMGTTNTIYF. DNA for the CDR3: TGTGCCAGCAGTCGCGGTATGGGGACAACGAACACCATATATTTT.

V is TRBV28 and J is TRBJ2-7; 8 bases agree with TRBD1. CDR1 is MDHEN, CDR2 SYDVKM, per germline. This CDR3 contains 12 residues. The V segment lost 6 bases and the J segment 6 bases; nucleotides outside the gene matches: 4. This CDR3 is CASRGTGREQYV. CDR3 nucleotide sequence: TGTGCCAGCAGGGGGACAGGTCGCGAGCAGTACGTC.

CDR3 DNA sequence: TGTGCCAGCACCCTGGGGGGATCCTACGAGCAGTACTTC. Its translation: CASTLGGSYEQYF. This chain uses TRBV7-8 with TRBJ2-7; perhaps TRBD2 as D (6 bases). V gave up 7 bases and J gave up 1 base, with 11 bases separating them. The CDR3 totals 13 residues. Germline CDR1 is SGHVS and CDR2 is FQNEAQ.

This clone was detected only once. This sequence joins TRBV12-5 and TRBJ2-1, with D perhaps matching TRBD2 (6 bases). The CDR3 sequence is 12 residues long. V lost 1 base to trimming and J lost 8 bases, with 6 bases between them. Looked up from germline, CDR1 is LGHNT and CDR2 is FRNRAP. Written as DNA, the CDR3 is TGTGCTAGTGGTTTGGGCGGGGATGAGCAGTTCTTC. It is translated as CASGLGGDEQFF.

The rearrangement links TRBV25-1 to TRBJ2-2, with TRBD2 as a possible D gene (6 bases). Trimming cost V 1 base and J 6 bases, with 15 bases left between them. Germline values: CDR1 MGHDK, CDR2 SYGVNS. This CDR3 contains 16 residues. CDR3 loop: CASSEFSGASPGELFF. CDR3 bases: TGTGCCAGCAGTGAATTTTCGGGAGCCTCACCCGGGGAGCTGTTTTTT.

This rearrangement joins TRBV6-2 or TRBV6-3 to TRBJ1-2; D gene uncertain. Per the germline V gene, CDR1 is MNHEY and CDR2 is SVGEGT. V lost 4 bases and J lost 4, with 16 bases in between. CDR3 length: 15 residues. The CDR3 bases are TGTGCCAGCAGTTCGTCAGGCGGTCGGGGCTATGGCTACACCTTC. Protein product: CASSSSGGRGYGYTF.

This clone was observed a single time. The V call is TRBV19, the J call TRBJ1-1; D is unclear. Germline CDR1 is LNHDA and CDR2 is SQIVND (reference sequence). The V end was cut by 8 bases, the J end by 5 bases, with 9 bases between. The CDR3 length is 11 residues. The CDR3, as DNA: TGTGCCAGTGTCGCGGGTACTGAAGCTTTCTTT. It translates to CASVAGTEAFF.

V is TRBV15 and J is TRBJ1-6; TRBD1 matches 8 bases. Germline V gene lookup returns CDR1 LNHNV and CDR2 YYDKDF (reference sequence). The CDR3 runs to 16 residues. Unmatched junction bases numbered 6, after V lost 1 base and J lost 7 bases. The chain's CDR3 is CATSRVAGQGNSPLHF. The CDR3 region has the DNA TGTGCCACCAGCAGAGTCGCTGGACAGGGAAATTCACCCCTCCACTTT.

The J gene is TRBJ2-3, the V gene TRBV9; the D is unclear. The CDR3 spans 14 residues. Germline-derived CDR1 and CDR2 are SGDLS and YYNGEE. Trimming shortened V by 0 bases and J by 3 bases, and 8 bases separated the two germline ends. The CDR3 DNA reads TGTGCCAGCAGCGTAGGAATAGCAACAGATACGCAGTATTTT. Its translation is CASSVGIATDTQYF.

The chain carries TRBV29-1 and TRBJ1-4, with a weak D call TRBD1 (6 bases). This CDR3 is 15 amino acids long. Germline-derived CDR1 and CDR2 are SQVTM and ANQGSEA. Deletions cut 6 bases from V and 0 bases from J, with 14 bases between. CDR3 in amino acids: CSVGTQGATNEKLFF. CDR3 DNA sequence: TGCAGCGTGGGGACACAAGGGGCAACTAATGAAAAACTGTTTTTT.

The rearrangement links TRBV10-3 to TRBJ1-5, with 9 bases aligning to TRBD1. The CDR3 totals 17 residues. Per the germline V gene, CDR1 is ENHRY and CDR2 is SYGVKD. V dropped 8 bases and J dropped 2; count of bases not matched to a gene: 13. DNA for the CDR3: TGTGCCATCGGAGGACAGGGGTCGCAAAAAGGCAATCAGCCCCAGCATTTT. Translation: CAIGGQGSQKGNQPQHF.

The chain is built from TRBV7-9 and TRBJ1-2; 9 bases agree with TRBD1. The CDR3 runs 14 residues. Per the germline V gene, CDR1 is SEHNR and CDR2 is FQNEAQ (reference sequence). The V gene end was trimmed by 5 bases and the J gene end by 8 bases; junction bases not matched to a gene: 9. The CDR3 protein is CASSNSGTGNGYTF. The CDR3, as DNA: TGTGCCAGCAGCAACTCTGGGACAGGGAACGGCTACACCTTC.

CDR3 in DNA: TGTGCCAGCAGCTTACAAAAGACAGGGTACACCGGGGAGCTGTTTTTT. Translated: CASSLQKTGYTGELFF. The V and J genes are TRBV7-9 and TRBJ2-2; 7 bases are shared with TRBD1. V trimming: 2 bases; J trimming: 3 bases; junction bases outside the gene matches: 6. The CDR3 is 16 amino acids. Germline V CDR1 and CDR2: SEHNR, FQNEAQ (reference sequence).

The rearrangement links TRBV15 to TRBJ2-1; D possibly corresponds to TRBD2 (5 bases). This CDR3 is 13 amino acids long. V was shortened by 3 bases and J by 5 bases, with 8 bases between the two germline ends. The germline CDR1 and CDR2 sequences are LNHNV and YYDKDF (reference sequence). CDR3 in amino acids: CATSRGAHNEQFF. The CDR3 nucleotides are TGTGCCACCAGCAGGGGAGCACACAATGAGCAGTTCTTC.

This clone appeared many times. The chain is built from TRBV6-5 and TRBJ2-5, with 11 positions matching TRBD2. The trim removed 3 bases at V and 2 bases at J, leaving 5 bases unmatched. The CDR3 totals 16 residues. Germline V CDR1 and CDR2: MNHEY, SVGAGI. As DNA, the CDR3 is TGTGCCAGCAGTTATTCCGGGACTAGCGGACAAGAGACCCAGTACTTC. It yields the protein CASSYSGTSGQETQYF.